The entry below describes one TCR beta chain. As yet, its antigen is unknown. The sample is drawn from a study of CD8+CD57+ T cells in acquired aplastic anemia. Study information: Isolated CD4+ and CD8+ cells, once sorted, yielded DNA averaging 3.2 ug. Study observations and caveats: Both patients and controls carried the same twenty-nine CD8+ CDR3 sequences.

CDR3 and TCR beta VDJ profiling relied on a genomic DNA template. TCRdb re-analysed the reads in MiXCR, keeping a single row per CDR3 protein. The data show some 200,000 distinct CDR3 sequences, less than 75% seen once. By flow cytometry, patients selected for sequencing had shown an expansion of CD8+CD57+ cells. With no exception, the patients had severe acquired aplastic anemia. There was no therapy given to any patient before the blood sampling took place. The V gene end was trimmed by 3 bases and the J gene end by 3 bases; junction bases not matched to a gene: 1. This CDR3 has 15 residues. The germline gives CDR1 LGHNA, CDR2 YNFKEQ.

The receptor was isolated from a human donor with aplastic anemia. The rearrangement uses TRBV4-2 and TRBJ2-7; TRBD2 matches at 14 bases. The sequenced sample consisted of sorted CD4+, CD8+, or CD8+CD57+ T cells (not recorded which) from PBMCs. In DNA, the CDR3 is TGTGCCAGCAGCCAGGGACTAGCGGGAGACTACGAGCAGTACTTC. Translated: CASSQGLAGDYEQYF.